This T cell receptor (beta chain) is drawn from a study of identical twins. TCRdb passed the 5' RACE reads through MiXCR, listing each CDR3 protein once. Of about 890,000 distinct CDR3 sequences in the sample, 9% to 15% were seen once. Germline trimming cut 6 bases from V and 4 bases from J; bases unmatched to any gene: 11. The CDR3 is 16 amino acids. Germline CDR1 is MDHEN and CDR2 is SYDVKM. This same sample was also taken into another study, of yellow fever vaccine responses in identical twins.

This clonotype was obtained from a woman between 18 and 29 years old in good health. This chain connects TRBV28 to TRBJ2-1; 8 bases agree with TRBD2. Input material: PBMCs. The CDR3 here is CASSQGGAGDYNEQFF. The CDR3 DNA is TGTGCCAGCAGCCAAGGGGGAGCGGGGGATTACAATGAGCAGTTCTTC.